This T cell receptor (beta chain) appears in the sequencing data of a study of cytomegalovirus exposure and HLA in healthy donors. Whole-study results and caveats: A later analysis reportedly found that, within productive TCRs, an Asian-associated ancestry cluster had fewer N-insertions than the mean observed across the roughly 700 donors. In a later analysis, V- and J-gene trimming of beta chains associated with a DCLRE1C missense variant, replicated independently.

Germline V gene data show CDR1 as MDHEN and CDR2 as SYDVKM. The ends were cut back, 3 bases at V and 0 bases at J, with 11 bases in the middle. The CDR3 length is 15 residues. PCR was performed using 60 Vbeta and 13 Jbeta primers. Only in-frame clones appear in the TCRdb table, and some are missing; sequencing was by immunoSEQ multiplex PCR. The profile shows around 130,000 clones, just under 75% of them singletons. Notes on this clone: The target antigen is unknown.

The V gene is TRBV28, the J gene TRBJ1-1, with D possibly being TRBD1 (5 bases). The receptor comes from a man aged 40-49 years in good health and CMV-seropositive. Sample: PBMCs. The CDR3 reads CASSFITGVNTEAFF. DNA for the CDR3: TGTGCCAGCAGTTTTATAACAGGCGTGAACACTGAAGCTTTCTTT.